The rows below give T cell receptor beta chains drawn from one sample of a study of PD-1 blockade in classical Hodgkin lymphoma. TCRdb's copy holds only in-frame clones and misses some; the assay was immunoSEQ multiplex PCR. The sample yields about 28,000 clones, 80% seen once. This material consisted of peripheral blood mononuclear cells (PBMCs), taken before the fourth cycle of nivolumab. The receptors derive from a human donor with classical Hodgkin lymphoma. The CDR3 runs from the conserved cysteine through the conserved F or W. Fields, in order: clone size, J gene, D gene, V gene, CDR3 protein, CDR3 DNA. D genes are given only for firm matches. Where a row states a size, it is once, few, many or the class of an expanded clone; other rows omit it.

>-|TRBJ2-1|TRBD2|TRBV2
CASSEVRLAVYNEQFF
TGTGCCAGCAGTGAAGTGAGGCTAGCGGTCTACAATGAGCAGTTCTTC
>-|TRBJ1-4|TRBD1|TRBV5-1
CASRTGRGQVNNEKLFF
TGCGCCAGCAGAACTGGCCGGGGACAGGTTAATAATGAAAAACTGTTTTTT
>-|TRBJ2-7|TRBD2|TRBV6-5
CASRPGLAGSYEQYF
TGTGCCAGCAGACCCGGACTAGCGGGTTCCTACGAGCAGTACTTC
>-|TRBJ2-1|-|TRBV6-5
CASSYGGILGNEQFF
TGTGCCAGCAGTTACGGAGGGATATTAGGAAATGAGCAGTTCTTC
>-|TRBJ2-1|TRBD2|TRBV11-2
CASSRGLAGARRYEQFF
TGTGCCAGCAGCCGAGGACTAGCGGGAGCGCGTCGGTATGAGCAGTTCTTC
>few|TRBJ2-7|-|TRBV10-3
CAISDRYEQYF
TGTGCCATCAGTGACAGATACGAGCAGTACTTC
>-|TRBJ2-6|TRBD1|TRBV9
CASSVAGGTGANVLTF
TGTGCCAGCAGCGTAGCAGGGGGCACTGGGGCCAACGTCCTGACTTTC
>-|TRBJ1-4|TRBD1|TRBV19
CASSQDRTYEKLFF
TGTGCCAGTAGTCAGGACAGGACCTATGAAAAACTGTTTTTT
>few|TRBJ1-1|-|TRBV29-1
CSVENGYSNTEAFF
TGCAGCGTTGAAAATGGGTACTCGAACACTGAAGCTTTCTTT
>medium-sized|TRBJ2-1|TRBD1|TRBV5-1
CASSQTSDRAPQDEQFF
TGCGCCAGCAGCCAAACTTCGGACAGGGCCCCCCAGGATGAGCAGTTCTTC
>-|TRBJ2-5|-|TRBV29-1
CSVVTSETQYF
TGCAGCGTTGTAACTTCGGAGACCCAGTACTTC
>once|TRBJ1-2|-|TRBV5-1
CASSEGYQGPYGYTF
TGCGCCAGCAGCGAGGGGTACCAGGGCCCCTATGGCTACACCTTC
>-|TRBJ1-5|-|TRBV7-9
CASSLGGGNQPQHF
TGTGCCAGCAGCTTAGGGGGGGGCAATCAGCCCCAGCATTTT
>-|TRBJ2-7|TRBD1|TRBV10-2
CASIPEGAYEQYF
TGCGCCAGCATACCCGAGGGGGCTTACGAGCAGTACTTC
>few|TRBJ1-6|TRBD1|TRBV18
CASSAKQGASNSPLHF
TGTGCCAGCTCGGCCAAGCAGGGGGCAAGTAATTCACCCCTCCACTTT
>few|TRBJ2-1|-|TRBV21-1
CASSKVVAGGRNEQFF
TGTGCCAGCAGCAAAGTCGTAGCGGGAGGAAGAAATGAGCAGTTCTTC
>once|TRBJ1-3|-|TRBV27
CASSFLGGNTIYF
TGTGCCAGCAGTTTTTTGGGTGGAAACACCATATATTTT
>-|TRBJ1-2|-|TRBV28
CASRIQGTYGYTF
TGTGCCAGCAGAATCCAGGGGACCTATGGCTACACCTTC
>-|TRBJ2-3|-|TRBV5-1
CASRTSATDTQYF
TGCGCCAGCCGAACCTCTGCGACAGATACGCAGTATTTT
>-|TRBJ2-1|TRBD2|TRBV6-6
CASSYSKLAGDAEQFF
TGTGCCAGCAGTTACTCGAAACTAGCGGGAGACGCTGAGCAGTTCTTC
>-|TRBJ2-7|-|TRBV6-6
CASSYSGAQDEQYF
TGTGCCAGCAGTTACTCGGGGGCGCAGGACGAGCAGTACTTC
>-|TRBJ2-3|TRBD1|TRBV7-9
CASSFPGQGFRTDTQYF
TGTGCCAGCAGCTTTCCGGGACAGGGGTTTCGGACAGATACGCAGTATTTT
>-|TRBJ2-1|TRBD2|TRBV6-1
CASSGRGYSGRVNEQFF
TGTGCCAGCAGTGGGAGGGGGTACAGCGGGAGGGTTAATGAGCAGTTCTTC
>medium-sized|TRBJ1-4|-|TRBV28
CASSFLSGGEKLFF
TGTGCCAGCAGTTTTTTGTCCGGGGGTGAAAAACTGTTTTTT
>-|TRBJ2-3|TRBD2|TRBV19
CASSPLAGGDTDTQYF
TGTGCCAGTAGTCCACTAGCGGGAGGCGACACAGATACGCAGTATTTT
>-|TRBJ2-3|-|TRBV19
CASSIGASTDTQYF
TGTGCCAGTAGTATTGGGGCCAGCACAGATACGCAGTATTTT
>few|TRBJ1-1|TRBD1|TRBV5-6
CASSLLGQGLTEAFF
TGTGCCAGCAGCTTGTTGGGACAGGGTCTCACTGAAGCTTTCTTT
>-|TRBJ2-5|-|TRBV18
CASSPAGSGVETQYF
TGTGCCAGCTCACCAGCTGGGTCAGGGGTCGAGACCCAGTACTTC
>-|TRBJ1-3|-|TRBV7-2
CASSLVGGSSGNTIYF
TGTGCCAGCAGCTTAGTAGGGGGAAGCTCTGGAAACACCATATATTTT
>-|TRBJ2-1|-|TRBV19
CASSIRGSNAEQFF
TGTGCCAGTAGTATCCGAGGGAGTAATGCTGAGCAGTTCTTC
>-|TRBJ2-7|-|TRBV2
CASSPARIFYEQYF
TGTGCCAGCAGCCCCGCTAGGATTTTCTACGAGCAGTACTTC
>-|TRBJ2-7|-|TRBV4-1
CASSQDPGQLYEQYF
TGCGCCAGCAGCCAAGACCCAGGGCAATTATACGAGCAGTACTTC
>-|TRBJ2-5|-|TRBV5-5
CASSLGDSPQETQYF
TGTGCCAGCAGCTTGGGCGACAGTCCACAAGAGACCCAGTACTTC
>-|TRBJ2-7|TRBD1|TRBV6-6
CASSPLIGTGGAEQYF
TGTGCCAGCAGTCCCCTTATCGGGACAGGGGGCGCAGAGCAGTACTTC
>-|TRBJ2-7|-|TRBV27
CASRQQGANYEQYF
TGTGCCAGCCGACAACAAGGGGCGAACTACGAGCAGTACTTC
>few|TRBJ2-3|-|TRBV7-3
CASSLTGRGSSTDTQYF
TGTGCCAGCAGCTTAACGGGCCGAGGTAGCAGCACAGATACGCAGTATTTT
>-|TRBJ2-1|TRBD2|TRBV7-9
CASSLLPSGRDNEQFF
TGTGCCAGCAGCTTATTGCCTAGCGGGAGGGACAATGAGCAGTTCTTC
>-|TRBJ2-2|-|TRBV7-6
CASSLISNTGELFF
TGTGCCAGCAGCTTGATCTCGAACACCGGGGAGCTGTTTTTT
>-|TRBJ2-5|TRBD1|TRBV7-9
CASSRGTGVETQYF
TGTGCCAGCAGCCGCGGGACAGGGGTGGAGACCCAGTACTTC
>once|TRBJ1-3|-|TRBV6-1
CASSALRVGGNTIYF
TGTGCCAGCAGCGCCCTCAGGGTGGGGGGAAACACCATATATTTT
>few|TRBJ2-2|-|TRBV7-9
CASKSSGFSGELFF
TGTGCCAGCAAATCGAGCGGGTTTTCCGGGGAGCTGTTTTTT
>-|TRBJ2-7|TRBD2|TRBV5-6
CASSFFRLAGGPGDEQYF
TGTGCCAGCAGCTTTTTTCGCCTAGCGGGAGGGCCGGGCGACGAGCAGTACTTC
>-|TRBJ2-3|-|TRBV10-2
CASSGGRADTQYF
TGCGCCAGCAGTGGGGGTCGCGCAGATACGCAGTATTTT
>-|TRBJ2-3|TRBD1|TRBV2
CASSREGQGLDTQYF
TGTGCCAGCTCGCGTGAGGGACAGGGGTTAGATACGCAGTATTTT
>few|TRBJ1-1|-|TRBV19
CASSILPPFEPGAFF
TGTGCCAGTAGTATTCTCCCACCTTTTGAACCGGGAGCTTTCTTT
>few|TRBJ1-2|-|TRBV6-5
CASRNGGGYGGYTF
TGTGCCAGCAGAAACGGGGGAGGGTACGGCGGCTACACCTTC
>-|TRBJ1-5|-|TRBV28
CASGLNSQSQHF
TGTGCCAGCGGCCTAAATAGTCAGTCCCAGCATTTT
>-|TRBJ2-3|-|TRBV6-5
CASSYSGASTDTQYF
TGTGCCAGCAGTTACTCAGGGGCTAGCACAGATACGCAGTATTTT
>-|TRBJ2-7|-|TRBV18
CASSPVSIPNSYEQYF
TGTGCCAGCTCACCGGTTAGCATACCTAACTCCTACGAGCAGTACTTC
>-|TRBJ2-1|TRBD1|TRBV7-8
CASSTRTGFGEQFF
TGTGCCAGCAGCACAAGGACAGGGTTCGGGGAGCAGTTCTTC
>-|TRBJ1-1|-|TRBV7-2
CASSTDGNTEAFF
TGTGCCAGCAGCACGGACGGGAACACTGAAGCTTTCTTT
>-|TRBJ2-3|-|TRBV5-1
CASSPTVDLPDTQYF
TGCGCCAGCAGCCCGACCGTGGACCTCCCAGATACGCAGTATTTT
>-|TRBJ2-5|-|TRBV27
CATSGSEGYQETQYF
TGTGCCACCAGTGGCTCGGAGGGGTACCAAGAGACCCAGTACTTC
>-|TRBJ1-2|TRBD1|TRBV6-1
CASSEAGWTGVYGYTF
TGTGCCAGCAGTGAAGCAGGGTGGACAGGCGTTTATGGCTACACCTTC
>-|TRBJ2-3|-|TRBV19
CASRQGSTDTQYF
TGTGCCAGTAGGCAGGGAAGCACAGATACGCAGTATTTT
>few|TRBJ2-7|-|TRBV5-1
CASSLGVSSYEQYF
TGCGCCAGCAGCTTGGGTGTGAGCTCCTACGAGCAGTACTTC
>-|TRBJ2-1|-|TRBV11-3
CASSLVGGGSVSVEQFF
TGTGCCAGCAGCTTAGTGGGGGGAGGTAGCGTAAGTGTTGAGCAGTTCTTC